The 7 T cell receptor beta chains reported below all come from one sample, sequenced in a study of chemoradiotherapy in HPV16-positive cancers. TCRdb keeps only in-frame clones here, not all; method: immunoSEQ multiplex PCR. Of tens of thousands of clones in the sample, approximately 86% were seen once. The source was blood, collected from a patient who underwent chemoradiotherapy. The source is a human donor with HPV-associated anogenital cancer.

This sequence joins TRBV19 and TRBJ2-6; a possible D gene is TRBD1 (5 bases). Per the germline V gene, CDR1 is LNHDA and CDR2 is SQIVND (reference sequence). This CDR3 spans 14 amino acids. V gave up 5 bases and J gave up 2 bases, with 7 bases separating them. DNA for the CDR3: TGTGCCAGTAGTCCAGGGACTGGGGCCAACGTCCTGACTTTC. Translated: CASSPGTGANVLTF. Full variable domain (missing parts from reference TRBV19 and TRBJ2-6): DGGITQSPKYLFRKEGQNVTLSCEQNLNHDAMYWYRQDPGQGLRLIYYSQIVNDFQKGDIAEGYSVSREKKESFPLTVTSAQKNPTAFYLCASSPGTGANVLTFGAGSRLTVL.

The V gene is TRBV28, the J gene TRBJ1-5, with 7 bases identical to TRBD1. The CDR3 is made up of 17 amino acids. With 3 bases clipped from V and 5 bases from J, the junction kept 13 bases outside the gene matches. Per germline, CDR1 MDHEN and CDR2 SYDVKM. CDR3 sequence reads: CASSLALGRDSHQPQHF. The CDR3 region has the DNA TGTGCCAGCAGTTTGGCTTTAGGTCGGGACAGCCATCAGCCCCAGCATTTT.

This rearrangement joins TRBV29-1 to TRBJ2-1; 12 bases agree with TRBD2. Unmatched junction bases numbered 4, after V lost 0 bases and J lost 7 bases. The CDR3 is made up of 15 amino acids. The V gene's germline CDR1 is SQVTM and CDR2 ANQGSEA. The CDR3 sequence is CSVEDGLAGQNEQFF. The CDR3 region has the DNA TGCAGCGTTGAAGATGGACTAGCGGGGCAAAATGAGCAGTTCTTC.

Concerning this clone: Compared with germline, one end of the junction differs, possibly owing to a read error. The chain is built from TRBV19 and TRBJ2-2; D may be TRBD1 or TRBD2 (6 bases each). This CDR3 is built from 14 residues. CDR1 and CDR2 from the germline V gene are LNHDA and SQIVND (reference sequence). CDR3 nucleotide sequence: TGTGCCAGTAGCATAGGGGGGAAAACCGGGGAGCTGTTTTTT. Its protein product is CASSIGGKTGELFF.

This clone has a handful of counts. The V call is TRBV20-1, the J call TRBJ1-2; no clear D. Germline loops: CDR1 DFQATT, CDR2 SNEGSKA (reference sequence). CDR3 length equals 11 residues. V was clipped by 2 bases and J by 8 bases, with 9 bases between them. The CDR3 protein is CSARLPGGYTF. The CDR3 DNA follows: TGCAGTGCTAGACTCCCCGGGGGCTACACCTTC.

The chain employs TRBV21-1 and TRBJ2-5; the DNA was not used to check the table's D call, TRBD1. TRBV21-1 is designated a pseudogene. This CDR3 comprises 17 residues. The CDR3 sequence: CASSKAYISDILETQYF. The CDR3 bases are TGTGCCAGCAGCAAAGCTTACATCTCGGACATCTTAGAGACCCAGTACTTC.

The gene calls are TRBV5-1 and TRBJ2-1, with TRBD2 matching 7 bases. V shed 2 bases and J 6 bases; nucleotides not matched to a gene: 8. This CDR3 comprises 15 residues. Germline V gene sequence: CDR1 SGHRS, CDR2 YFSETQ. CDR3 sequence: CASSLPSGVSNEQFF. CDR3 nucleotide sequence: TGCGCCAGCAGCTTACCTAGCGGAGTCTCCAATGAGCAGTTCTTC.